These 19 T cell receptor beta chains originate from one sample sequenced in a study of T cell clonotyping in hematopoietic cell transplantation. Sequenced by immunoSEQ multiplex PCR; TCRdb stores in-frame clones only, minus some. There are tens of thousands of clones in the sample; about 95% occur only once, and 0.95% lies in the top ten. The sample comprised peripheral blood mononuclear cells. Source of these receptors: a man in his thirties or forties in good health. Some clones in this sample may be carry-over from other donors' samples.

This chain uses TRBV11-2 with TRBJ1-1; maybe TRBD1 (5 bases). Germline V lookup: CDR1 SGHAT, CDR2 FQNNGV. This CDR3 spans 14 amino acids. V gave up 1 base and J gave up 4 bases, with 10 bases separating them. The CDR3 loop reads CASSLAGGSTEAFF. For the CDR3, the DNA is TGTGCCAGCAGCTTAGCGGGGGGGAGCACTGAAGCTTTCTTT.

A single count supports this clone. The V call is TRBV5-6, the J call TRBJ1-1; D is undetermined. Trimming removed 2 bases at V and 5 bases at J, with 10 bases between. This CDR3 has 13 amino acids. The germline V gene encodes CDR1 SGHDT and CDR2 YYEEEE. Here the CDR3 DNA reads TGTGCCAGCAGCTTCGGCGGTGGAACTGAAGCTTTCTTT. It specifies CASSFGGGTEAFF.

This clone was detected once. The rearrangement joins TRBV5-1 to TRBJ2-3; 7 bases align to TRBD2. The CDR3 consists of 17 residues. V lost 0 bases, J lost 0 bases, and 7 bases stayed unmatched. The germline gives CDR1 SGHRS, CDR2 YFSETQ. The CDR3 sequence: CASSLVYGGDSTDTQYF. For the CDR3, the DNA is TGCGCCAGCAGCTTGGTTTATGGGGGGGATAGCACAGATACGCAGTATTTT.

The chain employs TRBV15 and TRBJ2-3, with a weak D call TRBD2 (5 bases). This CDR3 has 15 amino acids. Germline CDR1 is LNHNV and CDR2 is YYDKDF (reference sequence). V lost 0 bases, J lost 4 bases, and 11 bases lay in between. CDR3 loop: CATSRELLGSDTQYF. CDR3 DNA: TGTGCCACCAGCAGAGAGCTACTAGGGTCAGATACGCAGTATTTT.

This clone was seen just once. V gene TRBV7-8 combines with J gene TRBJ2-7; D not resolved. CDR1 and CDR2 (germline): SGHVS, FQNEAQ. V was cut by 4 bases and J by 6 bases, with 7 bases left in between. The CDR3 spans 11 residues. This chain's CDR3 is CASSSPLEQYF. The CDR3 DNA reads TGTGCCAGCAGCTCCCCCCTCGAGCAGTACTTC.

The chain uses TRBV12-5 and TRBJ2-7; D remains ambiguous. V was clipped by 1 base and J by 3 bases, with 4 bases between them. The germline CDR1 and CDR2 sequences are LGHNT and FRNRAP. The CDR3 has 12 amino acids. This CDR3 is CASGLEDYEQYF. CDR3 nucleotides: TGTGCTAGTGGTTTGGAAGACTACGAGCAGTACTTC.

For the CDR3, the DNA is TGTGCCAGCAGCCCCCAGGGTTTCTATGGCTACACCTTC. Protein: CASSPQGFYGYTF. The rearrangement uses TRBV7-9 and TRBJ1-2; TRBD1 is a possible D gene (5 bases). Germline V CDR1 and CDR2: SEHNR, FQNEAQ (reference sequence). V lost 5 bases, J lost 4 bases, and 11 bases lay in between. This CDR3 region has 13 residues.

CDR3 DNA sequence: TGTGCCAGTAGTATTCGGGATCCGGACTATGGCTACACCTTC. Amino acids: CASSIRDPDYGYTF. The V call is TRBV19, the J call TRBJ1-2; D gene uncertain. Germline V CDR1 and CDR2: LNHDA, SQIVND (reference sequence). V lost 3 bases and J 3 bases, leaving 11 bases between the germline ends. CDR3 length equals 14 residues.

The chain recombines TRBV5-4 with TRBJ1-1; D is undetermined. The CDR3 loop spans 15 amino acids. The germline gives CDR1 SGHNT, CDR2 YYREEE (reference sequence). The V and J ends lost 0 bases and 0 bases respectively, with 9 bases between them. CDR3 protein: CASSLGLHMNTEAFF. For the CDR3, the DNA is TGTGCCAGCAGCTTGGGGCTCCACATGAACACTGAAGCTTTCTTT. Using reference TRBV5-4 and TRBJ1-1 for the parts outside the CDR3, the full variable domain is ETGVTQSPTHLIKTRGQQVTLRCSSQSGHNTVSWYQQALGQGPQFIFQYYREEENGRGNFPPRFSGLQFPNYSSELNVNALELDDSALYLCASSLGLHMNTEAFFGQGTRLTVV.

The chain joins TRBV7-9 to TRBJ1-1; 7 nucleotides agree with TRBD1. Germline CDR1 is SEHNR and CDR2 is FQNEAQ (reference sequence). Trimming at V came to 3 bases and at J to 5 bases, leaving 9 bases not matched to a gene. There are 15 residues in the CDR3. The DNA of the CDR3 is TGTGCCAGCAGCTTTGTCCAGGGGGGTCAGACTGAAGCTTTCTTT. Protein: CASSFVQGGQTEAFF.

The chain combines TRBV12-5 with TRBJ1-1, with unresolved D. Germline V gives CDR1 LGHNT, CDR2 FRNRAP. Trimming cost V 3 bases and J 7 bases, with 6 bases left between them. This CDR3 contains 11 residues. CDR3 residues: CASGFGLEAFF. CDR3 bases: TGTGCTAGTGGTTTTGGGCTTGAAGCTTTCTTT.

V usage is TRBV5-6 and J usage is TRBJ1-1; 7 bases agree with TRBD1. V lost 7 bases and J lost 6; bases outside the gene matches: 15. The germline V gene has CDR1 SGHDT and CDR2 YYEEEE. CDR3 length: 15 residues. The DNA of the CDR3 is TGTGCCAGCGGGCAAGACAGGGACCTGATCGCTGAAGCTTTCTTT. It codes for CASGQDRDLIAEAFF.

The CDR3, as DNA: TGTGCCTGGAACTCCATTAGCGTAACCGGGGAGCTGTTTTTT. This encodes CAWNSISVTGELFF. The V gene is TRBV30, the J gene TRBJ2-2; weak D call: TRBD2 (5 bases). Deletions cut 4 bases from V and 5 bases from J, with 14 bases between. This CDR3 has 14 residues. Germline V gene lookup returns CDR1 GTSNPN and CDR2 SVGIG (reference sequence).

This chain links TRBV10-1 with TRBJ1-1; no clear D gene. This CDR3 is 14 amino acids long. Between the trimmed V and J ends, which lost 8 bases and 5 bases, there was a span of 18 bases. Germline V gene sequence: CDR1 WNHNN, CDR2 SYGVQD (reference sequence). CDR3: CASAAHSPGTEAFF. The CDR3, as DNA: TGCGCCAGCGCAGCCCATTCCCCGGGGACTGAAGCTTTCTTT.

The chain uses TRBV7-2 and TRBJ2-2; the match to TRBD1 covers 7 bases. Germline V gene lookup returns CDR1 SGHTA and CDR2 FQGNSA. The V segment lost 8 bases and the J segment 5 bases; nucleotides outside the gene matches: 8. The CDR3 is 14 amino acids. CDR3 sequence (DNA): TGTGCCAGCGGAAACAGGGGTGGGACCGGGGAGCTGTTTTTT. Amino acids: CASGNRGGTGELFF.

The V and J genes are TRBV6-6 and TRBJ1-2; 9 bases agree with TRBD1. CDR1 is MNHNY, CDR2 SVGAGI, per germline (reference sequence). This CDR3 contains 11 residues. The V and J ends lost 5 bases and 8 bases, in that order; junction bases with no gene match: 0. CDR3 protein: CASSTGGGYTF. The DNA for the CDR3 is TGTGCCAGCAGTACAGGGGGCGGCTACACCTTC.

V gene TRBV30 combines with J gene TRBJ1-2; 10 bases fit TRBD1. This CDR3 has 14 residues. The germline V gene encodes CDR1 GTSNPN and CDR2 SVGIG (reference sequence). V was pared by 1 base and J by 6 bases, with 5 bases of the junction left unmatched. The CDR3 DNA is TGTGCCTGGAGTGACACGGGACAGGGGAATGGCTACACCTTC. It yields the protein CAWSDTGQGNGYTF.

The rearrangement joins TRBV29-1 to TRBJ2-3; D not certain. Germline CDR1 and CDR2: SQVTM and ANQGSEA. This CDR3 comprises 13 residues. V was cut by 2 bases and J by 2 bases, with 8 bases left in between. CDR3 sequence (DNA): TGCAGCGTTGAAAGTGGGAACACAGATACGCAGTATTTT. Translation gives CSVESGNTDTQYF.

The gene calls are TRBV6-5 and TRBJ1-2, with D possibly matching TRBD1 (5 bases). The V gene's germline CDR1 is MNHEY and CDR2 SVGAGI. The CDR3 covers 11 residues. The ends were cut back, 7 bases at V and 6 bases at J, with 9 bases in the middle. The CDR3 DNA follows: TGTGCCAGCAAGAAAGGGGATGGCTACACCTTC. It codes for CASKKGDGYTF.